This note documents a single TCR beta chain sequence. TCRdb reanalysed the RT-PCR reads using MiXCR and keeps one entry per CDR3 protein. The table records hundreds of thousands of distinct CDR3 sequences, 11% to 15% of them present only once. Between the trimmed V and J ends, which lost 6 bases and 0 bases, there was a span of 11 bases. This CDR3 has 14 amino acids. This chain links TRBV12-3 or TRBV12-4 with TRBJ1-1; D remains unclear. The source material was memory CD4+ T cells from blood. This TCR came from a female donor in good health, serving as a healthy control. This CDR3 is CASRSSDMNTEAFF. DNA for the CDR3: TGTGCCAGCAGATCTTCAGACATGAACACTGAAGCTTTCTTT.